This entry lists 5 T cell receptor beta chains sequenced from one sample in a study of T cell responses to AZD1222 COVID-19 vaccine. Profiling relied on immunoSEQ multiplex PCR, and the TCRdb table lists in-frame clones only, not all of them. Among some 120,000 clones listed, less than 90% were seen once. Sequencing used peripheral blood, obtained on day 0 of AZD1222 vaccination. The receptors were gathered from an adult in good health.

The J gene is TRBJ2-7, the V gene TRBV5-6; TRBD1 might be the D (5 bases). The V gene's germline CDR1 is SGHDT and CDR2 YYEEEE. Trimming left V 5 bases short and J 5 bases short, with 11 bases between. The CDR3 loop spans 12 amino acids. This CDR3 reads CASRVWGHEQYF. CDR3 nucleotide sequence: TGTGCCAGCAGGGTTTGGGGCCACGAGCAGTACTTC.

In DNA form, the CDR3 reads TGTGCCACCAGCACAACGGGAAATCAGCCCCAGCATTTT. Residues: CATSTTGNQPQHF. The chain combines TRBV15 with TRBJ1-5, with D uncertain. Germline loops: CDR1 LNHNV, CDR2 YYDKDF (reference sequence). The CDR3 loop spans 13 amino acids. V was pared by 4 bases and J by 4 bases, with 8 bases between.

The J gene is TRBJ2-3, the V gene TRBV3-1 (or the pseudogene TRBV3-2); D gene unclear. The germline gives CDR1 LGHDT, CDR2 YNNKEL (reference sequence). Trimming cost V 1 base and J 2 bases, with 1 base left between them. The CDR3 extends over 12 amino acids. CDR3 protein: CASSQATDTQYF. CDR3 bases: TGTGCCAGCAGCCAAGCCACAGATACGCAGTATTTT.

V is TRBV4-1 and J is TRBJ2-3; 8 positions match TRBD2. Trimming cost V 1 base and J 2 bases; bases outside gene matches: 8. The CDR3 has 17 residues. CDR1 is MGHRA, CDR2 YSYEKL, per germline. As DNA, the CDR3 is TGCGCCAGCAGCCAAGTAGGGCCGGGGGGGGCCACAGATACGCAGTATTTT. Encoded protein: CASSQVGPGGATDTQYF.

The gene calls are TRBV19 and TRBJ1-5, with TRBD1 matching 7 bases. The CDR3 loop spans 17 amino acids. Trimming cost V 3 bases and J 0 bases; bases outside gene matches: 8. Germline V gene lookup returns CDR1 LNHDA and CDR2 SQIVND (reference sequence). CDR3: CASSITSGTDSNQPQHF. The CDR3 coding sequence is TGTGCCAGTAGTATCACCTCCGGGACAGATAGCAATCAGCCCCAGCATTTT.